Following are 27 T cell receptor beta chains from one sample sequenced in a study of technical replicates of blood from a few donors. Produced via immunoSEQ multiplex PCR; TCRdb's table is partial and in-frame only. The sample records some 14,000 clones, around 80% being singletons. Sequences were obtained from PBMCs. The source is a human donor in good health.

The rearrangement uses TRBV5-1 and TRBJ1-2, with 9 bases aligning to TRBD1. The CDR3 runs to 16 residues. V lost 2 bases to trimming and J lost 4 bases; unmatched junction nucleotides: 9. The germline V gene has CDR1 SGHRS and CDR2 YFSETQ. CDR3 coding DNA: TGCGCCAGCAGCTTCCGCAACAGGGGGCGCGTCTATGGCTACACCTTC. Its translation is CASSFRNRGRVYGYTF.

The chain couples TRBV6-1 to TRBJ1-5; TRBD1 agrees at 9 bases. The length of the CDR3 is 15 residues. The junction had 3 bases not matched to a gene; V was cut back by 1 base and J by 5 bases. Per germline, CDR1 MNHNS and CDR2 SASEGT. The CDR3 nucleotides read TGTGCCAGCAGTGAAGGGACAGGGGCCCATCAGCCCCAGCATTTT. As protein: CASSEGTGAHQPQHF.

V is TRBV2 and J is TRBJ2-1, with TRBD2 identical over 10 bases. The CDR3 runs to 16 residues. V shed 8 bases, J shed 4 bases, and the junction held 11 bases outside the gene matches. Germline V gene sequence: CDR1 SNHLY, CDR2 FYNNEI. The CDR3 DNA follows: TGTGCCAGCCCTAGTGAACTAGCGGGAAGTTACAATGAGCAGTTCTTC. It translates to CASPSELAGSYNEQFF.

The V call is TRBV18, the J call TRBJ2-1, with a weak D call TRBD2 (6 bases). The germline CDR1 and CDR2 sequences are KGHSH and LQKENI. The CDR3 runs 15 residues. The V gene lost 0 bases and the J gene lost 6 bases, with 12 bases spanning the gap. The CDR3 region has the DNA TGTGCCAGCTCACCACCCCAGGGAGGAGGCAATGAGCAGTTCTTC. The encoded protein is CASSPPQGGGNEQFF.

The CDR3 reads CAWTQGVWTEAFF. CDR3 in DNA: TGTGCCTGGACCCAAGGGGTCTGGACTGAAGCTTTCTTT. J is TRBJ1-1 and V is TRBV30; D may be TRBD1 (5 bases). Per the germline V gene, CDR1 is GTSNPN and CDR2 is SVGIG (reference sequence). CDR3 length: 13 amino acids. Trimming shortened V by 4 bases and J by 5 bases, and 14 bases separated the two germline ends.

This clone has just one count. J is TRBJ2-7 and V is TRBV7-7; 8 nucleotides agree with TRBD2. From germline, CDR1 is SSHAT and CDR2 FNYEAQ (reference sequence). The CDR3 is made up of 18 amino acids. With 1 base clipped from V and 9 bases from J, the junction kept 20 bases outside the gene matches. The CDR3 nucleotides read TGTGCCAGCAGCTTAGACGCACGACCGGGACTAGAGCCCTTATGGCAGTACTTC. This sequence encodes CASSLDARPGLEPLWQYF.

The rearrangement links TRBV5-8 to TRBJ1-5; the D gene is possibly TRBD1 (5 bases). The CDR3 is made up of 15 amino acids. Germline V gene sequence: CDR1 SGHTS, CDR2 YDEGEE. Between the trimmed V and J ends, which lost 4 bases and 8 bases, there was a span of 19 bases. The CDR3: CASSEGLREGEPQHF. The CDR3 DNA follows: TGTGCCAGCAGCGAGGGATTGCGGGAAGGGGAGCCCCAGCATTTT.

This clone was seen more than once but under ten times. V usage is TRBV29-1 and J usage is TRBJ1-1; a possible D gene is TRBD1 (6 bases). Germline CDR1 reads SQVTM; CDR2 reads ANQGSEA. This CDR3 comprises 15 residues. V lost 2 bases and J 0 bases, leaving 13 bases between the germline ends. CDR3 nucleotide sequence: TGCAGCGTTGAATACCGGACAGTGTTGAACACTGAAGCTTTCTTT. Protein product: CSVEYRTVLNTEAFF.

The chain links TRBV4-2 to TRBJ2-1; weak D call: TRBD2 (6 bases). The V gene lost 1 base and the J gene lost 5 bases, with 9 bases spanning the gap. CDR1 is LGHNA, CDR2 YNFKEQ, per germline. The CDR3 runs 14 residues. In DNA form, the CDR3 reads TGTGCCAGCAGCCAAGGGGAGGCCCACAATGAGCAGTTCTTC. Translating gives CASSQGEAHNEQFF.

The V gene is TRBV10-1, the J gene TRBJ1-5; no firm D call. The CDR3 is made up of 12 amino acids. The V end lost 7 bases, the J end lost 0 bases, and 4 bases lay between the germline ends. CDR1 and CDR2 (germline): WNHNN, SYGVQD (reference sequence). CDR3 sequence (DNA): TGCGCCAGCAATTATAGCAATCAGCCCCAGCATTTT. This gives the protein CASNYSNQPQHF.

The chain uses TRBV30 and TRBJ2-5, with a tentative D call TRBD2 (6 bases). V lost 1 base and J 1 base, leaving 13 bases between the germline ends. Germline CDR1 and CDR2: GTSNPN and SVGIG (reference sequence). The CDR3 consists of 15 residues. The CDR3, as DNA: TGTGCCTGGAGTGCCCGACTAGGACTCCAAGAGACCCAGTACTTC. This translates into CAWSARLGLQETQYF.

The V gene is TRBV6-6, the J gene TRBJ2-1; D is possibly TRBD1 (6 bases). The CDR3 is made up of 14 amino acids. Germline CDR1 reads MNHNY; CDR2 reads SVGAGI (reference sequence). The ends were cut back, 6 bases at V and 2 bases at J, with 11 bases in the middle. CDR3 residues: CASSGAGAYNEQFF. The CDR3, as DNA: TGTGCCAGCAGCGGAGCAGGGGCCTACAATGAGCAGTTCTTC.

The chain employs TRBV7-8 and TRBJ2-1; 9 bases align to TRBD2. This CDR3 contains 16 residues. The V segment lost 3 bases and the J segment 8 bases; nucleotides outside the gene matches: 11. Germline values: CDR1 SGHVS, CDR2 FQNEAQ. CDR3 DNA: TGTGCCAGCAGCTTGAACCTGGGCGGGAGGGCGGATGAGCAGTTCTTC. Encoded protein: CASSLNLGGRADEQFF.

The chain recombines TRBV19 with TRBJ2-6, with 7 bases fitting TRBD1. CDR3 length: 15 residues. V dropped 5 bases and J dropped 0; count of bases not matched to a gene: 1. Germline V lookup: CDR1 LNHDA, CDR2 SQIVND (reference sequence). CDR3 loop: CASSGTDSGANVLTF. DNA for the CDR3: TGTGCCAGTAGTGGGACAGACTCTGGGGCCAACGTCCTGACTTTC.

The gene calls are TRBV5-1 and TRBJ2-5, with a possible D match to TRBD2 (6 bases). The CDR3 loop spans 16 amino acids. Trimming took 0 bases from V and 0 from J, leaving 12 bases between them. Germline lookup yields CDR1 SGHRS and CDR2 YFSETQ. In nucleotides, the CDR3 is TGCGCCAGCAGCTTGGAACCAGCGGGCAACCAAGAGACCCAGTACTTC. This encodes CASSLEPAGNQETQYF.

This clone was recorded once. CDR3 loop: CASSERPSSYNEQFF. CDR3 bases: TGTGCCAGCAGTGAGCGTCCTAGCTCCTACAATGAGCAGTTCTTC. This rearrangement joins TRBV6-1 to TRBJ2-1; D is undetermined. CDR3 length: 15 amino acids. Trimming took 3 bases from V and 0 from J, leaving 9 bases between them. The germline V gene encodes CDR1 MNHNS and CDR2 SASEGT.

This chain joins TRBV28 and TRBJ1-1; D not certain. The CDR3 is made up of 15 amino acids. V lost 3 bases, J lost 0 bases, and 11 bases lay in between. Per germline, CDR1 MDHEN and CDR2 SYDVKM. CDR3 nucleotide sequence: TGTGCCAGCAGTTTGAGTCCAATAATGAACACTGAAGCTTTCTTT. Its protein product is CASSLSPIMNTEAFF.

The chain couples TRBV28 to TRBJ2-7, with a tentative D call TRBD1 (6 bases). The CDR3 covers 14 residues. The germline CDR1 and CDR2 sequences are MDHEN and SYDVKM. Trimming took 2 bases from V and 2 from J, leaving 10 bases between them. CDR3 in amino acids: CASSLGQSPYEQYF. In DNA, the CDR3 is TGTGCCAGCAGTTTAGGACAGAGCCCCTACGAGCAGTACTTC.

CDR3 in amino acids: CASSSRAGGVYEQYF. CDR3 sequence (DNA): TGTGCCAGCAGTTCTCGAGCGGGAGGTGTCTACGAGCAGTACTTC. V and J are TRBV6-5 and TRBJ2-7; the match to TRBD2 covers 9 bases. The J segment lost 3 bases and the V segment lost 4 bases, leaving 7 bases of the junction unmatched. Germline CDR1 and CDR2: MNHEY and SVGAGI. CDR3 size: 15 residues.

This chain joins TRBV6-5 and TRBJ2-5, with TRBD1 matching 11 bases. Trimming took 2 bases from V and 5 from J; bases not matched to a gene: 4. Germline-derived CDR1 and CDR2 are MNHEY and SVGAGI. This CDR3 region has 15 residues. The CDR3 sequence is CASSYGTGGLETQYF. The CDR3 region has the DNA TGTGCCAGCAGTTACGGGACAGGGGGTTTGGAGACCCAGTACTTC.

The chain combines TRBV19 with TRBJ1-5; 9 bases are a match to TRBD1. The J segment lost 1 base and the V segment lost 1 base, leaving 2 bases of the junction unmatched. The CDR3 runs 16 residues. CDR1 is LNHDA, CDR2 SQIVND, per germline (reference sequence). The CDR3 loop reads CASSIAGQGSNQPQHF. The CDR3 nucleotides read TGTGCCAGTAGTATAGCGGGACAGGGAAGCAATCAGCCCCAGCATTTT.

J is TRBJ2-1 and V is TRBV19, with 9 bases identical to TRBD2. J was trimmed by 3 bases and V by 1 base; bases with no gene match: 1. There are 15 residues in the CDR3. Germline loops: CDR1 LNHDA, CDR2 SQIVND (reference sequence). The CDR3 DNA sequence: TGTGCCAGTAGTATAGGACTAGCGGACTACAATGAGCAGTTCTTC. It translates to CASSIGLADYNEQFF.

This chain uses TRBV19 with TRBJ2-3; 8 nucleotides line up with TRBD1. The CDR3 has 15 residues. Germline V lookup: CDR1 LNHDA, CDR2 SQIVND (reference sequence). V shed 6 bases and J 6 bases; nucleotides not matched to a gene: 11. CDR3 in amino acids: CASRTDRGSGDTQYF. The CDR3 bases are TGTGCCAGTAGGACCGACAGGGGAAGTGGGGATACGCAGTATTTT.

The chain's CDR3 is CASSDRWGAYEQYF. DNA for the CDR3: TGTGCCAGCAGTGATAGGTGGGGGGCCTACGAGCAGTACTTC. The chain couples TRBV25-1 to TRBJ2-7; TRBD2 is a possible D gene (6 bases). Germline V gene data show CDR1 as MGHDK and CDR2 as SYGVNS. Trimming removed 3 bases from V and 2 bases from J, with 11 bases in between. CDR3 length: 14 residues.

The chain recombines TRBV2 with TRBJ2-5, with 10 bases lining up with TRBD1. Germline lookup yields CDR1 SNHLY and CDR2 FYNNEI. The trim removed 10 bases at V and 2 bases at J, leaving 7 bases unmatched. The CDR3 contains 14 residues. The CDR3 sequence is CATRRTGGQETQYF. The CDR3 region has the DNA TGTGCCACCAGAAGGACAGGGGGACAAGAGACCCAGTACTTC.

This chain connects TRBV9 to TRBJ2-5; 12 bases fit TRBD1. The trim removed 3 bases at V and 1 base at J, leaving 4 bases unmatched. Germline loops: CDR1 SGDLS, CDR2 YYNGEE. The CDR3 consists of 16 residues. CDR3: CASSAGGQGAQETQYF. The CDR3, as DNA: TGTGCCAGCAGCGCCGGGGGACAGGGGGCCCAAGAGACCCAGTACTTC.

As DNA, the CDR3 is TGTGCCAGCAGCTCCCTGGATTGGCGGGTAGAAGAGACCCAGTACTTC. As protein: CASSSLDWRVEETQYF. The chain combines TRBV7-8 with TRBJ2-5; D may be TRBD2 (5 bases). This CDR3 region has 16 residues. The germline V and J ends were trimmed by 4 bases and 3 bases, with 18 bases remaining between them. Germline V gives CDR1 SGHVS, CDR2 FQNEAQ.